This T cell receptor beta chain was sequenced for a study of shared clonotypes between healthy human individuals. Overall study: The composition of the donors was a couple of women and a few men aged 18 to 49.

The CDR3 contains 13 residues. Trimming left V 1 base short and J 2 bases short, with 3 bases between. The germline V gene encodes CDR1 SQVTM and CDR2 ANQGSEA. Genomic DNA belonging to each subset was distributed in equal measure over several immunoSEQ plates. The assay was immunoSEQ multiplex PCR, and TCRdb's table has in-frame clones only and misses some. Found here are 550,000 to 700,000 clones, around 73% of them singletons; the top ten hold 1.5% to 2%. Remarks on this clone: Its antigen remains unidentified.

Overall study results and limits: Clonotype sharing among donors, it was expected, would be affected by sequencing depth. Unshared clonotypes carried lower generation probabilities than those common to all four donors.

The TCR originated in a woman between 25 and 40 years old in good health. The chain joins TRBV29-1 to TRBJ2-6; D unclear. Sequencing was performed on memory CD4+ T cells sorted from blood. The subset here: CD45RA-negative fraction. The CDR3: CSVEGAGANVLTF. CDR3 DNA sequence: TGCAGCGTTGAAGGAGCTGGGGCCAACGTCCTGACTTTC.